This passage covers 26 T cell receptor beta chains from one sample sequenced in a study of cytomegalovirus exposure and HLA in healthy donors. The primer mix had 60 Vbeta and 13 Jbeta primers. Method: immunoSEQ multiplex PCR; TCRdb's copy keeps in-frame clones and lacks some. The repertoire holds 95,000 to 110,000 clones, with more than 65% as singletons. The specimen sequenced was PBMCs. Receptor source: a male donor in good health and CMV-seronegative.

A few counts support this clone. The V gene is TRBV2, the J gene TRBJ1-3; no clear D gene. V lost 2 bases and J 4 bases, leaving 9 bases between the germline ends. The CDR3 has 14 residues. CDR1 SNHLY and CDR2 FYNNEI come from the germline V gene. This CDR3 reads CASSESHQGNTIYF. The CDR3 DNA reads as TGTGCCAGCAGTGAATCCCACCAGGGAAACACCATATATTTT.

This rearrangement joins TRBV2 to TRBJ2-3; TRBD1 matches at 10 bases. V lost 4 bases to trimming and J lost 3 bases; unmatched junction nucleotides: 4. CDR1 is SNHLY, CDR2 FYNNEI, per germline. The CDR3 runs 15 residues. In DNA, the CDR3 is TGTGCCAGCAGTGGCGGACAGGGGGGTACAGATACGCAGTATTTT. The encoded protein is CASSGGQGGTDTQYF.

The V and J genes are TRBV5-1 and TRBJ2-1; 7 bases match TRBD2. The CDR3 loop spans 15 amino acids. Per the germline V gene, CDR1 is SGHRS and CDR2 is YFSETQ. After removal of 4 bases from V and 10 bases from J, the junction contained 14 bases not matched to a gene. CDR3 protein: CASSRPGLSMAEQFF. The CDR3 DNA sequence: TGCGCCAGCAGCAGGCCGGGACTAAGTATGGCAGAGCAGTTCTTC.

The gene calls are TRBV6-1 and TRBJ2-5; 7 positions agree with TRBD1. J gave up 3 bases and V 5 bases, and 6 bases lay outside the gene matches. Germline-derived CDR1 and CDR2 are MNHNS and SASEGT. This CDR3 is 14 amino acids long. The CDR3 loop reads CASSRRGSKETQYF. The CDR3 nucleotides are TGTGCCAGCAGTCGCAGGGGGTCCAAAGAGACCCAGTACTTC.

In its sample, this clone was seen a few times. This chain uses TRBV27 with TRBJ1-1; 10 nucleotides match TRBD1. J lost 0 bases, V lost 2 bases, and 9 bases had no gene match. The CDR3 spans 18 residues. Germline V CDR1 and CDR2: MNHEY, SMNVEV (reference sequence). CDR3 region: CASSLLPGTGALNTEAFF. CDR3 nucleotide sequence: TGTGCCAGCAGTTTACTCCCCGGGACAGGGGCGTTGAACACTGAAGCTTTCTTT.

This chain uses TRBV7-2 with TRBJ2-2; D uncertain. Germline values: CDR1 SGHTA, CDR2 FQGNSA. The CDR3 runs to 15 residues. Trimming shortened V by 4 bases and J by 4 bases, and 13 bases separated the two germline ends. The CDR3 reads CASSYRVTSTGELFF. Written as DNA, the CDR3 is TGTGCCAGCAGCTACCGGGTCACGAGCACCGGGGAGCTGTTTTTT.

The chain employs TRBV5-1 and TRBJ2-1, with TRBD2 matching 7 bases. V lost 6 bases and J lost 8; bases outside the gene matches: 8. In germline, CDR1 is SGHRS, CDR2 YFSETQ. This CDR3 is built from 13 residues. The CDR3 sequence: CASTPRGVYEQFF. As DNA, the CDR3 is TGCGCCAGCACCCCCCGGGGGGTCTATGAGCAGTTCTTC.

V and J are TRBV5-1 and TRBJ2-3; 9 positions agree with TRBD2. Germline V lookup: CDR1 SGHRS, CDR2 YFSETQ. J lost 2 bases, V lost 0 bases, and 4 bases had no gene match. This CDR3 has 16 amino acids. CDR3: CASSLELAGLTDTQYF. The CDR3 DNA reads TGCGCCAGCAGCTTGGAACTAGCGGGCCTCACAGATACGCAGTATTTT.

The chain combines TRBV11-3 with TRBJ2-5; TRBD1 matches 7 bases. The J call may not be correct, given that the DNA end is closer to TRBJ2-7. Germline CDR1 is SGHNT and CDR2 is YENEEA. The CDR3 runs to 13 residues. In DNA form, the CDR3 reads TGTGCCAGCAGCTTAGCGGGACAGTACGAGCAGTACTTC. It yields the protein CASSLAGQYEQYF.

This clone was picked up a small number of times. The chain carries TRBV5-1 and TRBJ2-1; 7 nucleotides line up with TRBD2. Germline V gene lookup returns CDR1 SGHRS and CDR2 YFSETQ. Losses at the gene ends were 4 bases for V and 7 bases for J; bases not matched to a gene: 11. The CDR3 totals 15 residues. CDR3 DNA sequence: TGCGCCAGCAGCCCCGGGGAGGGGCTAGATAATGAGCAGTTCTTC. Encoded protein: CASSPGEGLDNEQFF.

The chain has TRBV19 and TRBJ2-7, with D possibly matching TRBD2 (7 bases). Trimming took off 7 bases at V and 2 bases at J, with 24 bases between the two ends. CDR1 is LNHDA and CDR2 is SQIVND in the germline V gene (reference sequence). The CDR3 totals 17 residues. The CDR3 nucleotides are TGTGCCAGTAATCCGGGGGGTAGCGGAGGGGGACCCTACGAGCAGTACTTC. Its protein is CASNPGGSGGGPYEQYF.

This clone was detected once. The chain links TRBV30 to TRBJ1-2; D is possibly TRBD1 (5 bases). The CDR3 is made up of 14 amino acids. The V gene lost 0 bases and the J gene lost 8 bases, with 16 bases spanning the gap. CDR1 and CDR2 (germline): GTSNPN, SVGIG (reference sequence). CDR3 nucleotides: TGTGCCTGGAGTGTACTAGCGGGACTACGAGGCTACACCTTC. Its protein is CAWSVLAGLRGYTF. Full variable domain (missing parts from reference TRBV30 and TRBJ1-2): SQTIHQWPATLVQPVGSPLSLECTVEGTSNPNLYWYRQAAGRGLQLLFYSVGIGQISSEVPQNLSASRPQDRQFILSSKKLLLSDSGFYLCAWSVLAGLRGYTFGSGTRLTVV.

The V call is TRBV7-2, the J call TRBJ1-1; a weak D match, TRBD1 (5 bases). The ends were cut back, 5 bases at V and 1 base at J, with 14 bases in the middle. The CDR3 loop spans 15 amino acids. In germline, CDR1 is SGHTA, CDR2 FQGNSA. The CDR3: CASSPATEKNTEAFF. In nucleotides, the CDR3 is TGTGCCAGCAGCCCCGCGACAGAGAAGAACACTGAAGCTTTCTTT.

The CDR3 DNA is TGCGCCAGCAGCCCAACAGGGTTGGGCAATCAGCCCCAGCATTTT. It encodes CASSPTGLGNQPQHF. V is TRBV5-1 and J is TRBJ1-5, with D perhaps matching TRBD1 (6 bases). Trimming took 4 bases from V and 2 from J, leaving 13 bases between them. Germline loops: CDR1 SGHRS, CDR2 YFSETQ. The CDR3 extends over 15 amino acids.

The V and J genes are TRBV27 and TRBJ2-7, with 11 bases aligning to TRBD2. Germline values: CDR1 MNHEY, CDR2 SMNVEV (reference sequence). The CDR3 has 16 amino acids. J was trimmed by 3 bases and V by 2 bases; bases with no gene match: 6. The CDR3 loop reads CASSLPGLAVLYEQYF. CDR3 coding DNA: TGTGCCAGCAGTTTACCGGGACTAGCGGTCCTCTACGAGCAGTACTTC.

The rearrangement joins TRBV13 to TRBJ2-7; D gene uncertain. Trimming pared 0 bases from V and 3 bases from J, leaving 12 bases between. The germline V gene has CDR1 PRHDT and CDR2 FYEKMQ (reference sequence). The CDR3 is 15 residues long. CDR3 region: CASSLGTESFYEQYF. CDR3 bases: TGTGCCAGCAGCTTAGGCACCGAGTCCTTCTACGAGCAGTACTTC.

CDR3 residues: CASSRQGTLTEAFF. The DNA of the CDR3 is TGTGCCAGCAGCCGACAGGGGACCCTCACTGAAGCTTTCTTT. V gene TRBV5-4 combines with J gene TRBJ1-1, with 8 bases identical to TRBD1. V gave up 4 bases and J gave up 4 bases; unmatched junction bases: 6. Germline lookup yields CDR1 SGHNT and CDR2 YYREEE (reference sequence). The CDR3 has 14 amino acids.

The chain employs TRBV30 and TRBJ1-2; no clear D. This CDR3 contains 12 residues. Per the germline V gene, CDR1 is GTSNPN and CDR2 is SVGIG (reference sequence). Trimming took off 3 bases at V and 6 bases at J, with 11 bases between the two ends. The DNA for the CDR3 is TGTGCCTGGAGCGTCCTCGGAGATGGCTACACCTTC. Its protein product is CAWSVLGDGYTF.

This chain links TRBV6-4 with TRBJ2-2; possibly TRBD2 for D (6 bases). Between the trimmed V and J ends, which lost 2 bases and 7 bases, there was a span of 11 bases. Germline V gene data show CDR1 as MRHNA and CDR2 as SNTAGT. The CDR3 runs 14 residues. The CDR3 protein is CASSDHGSGGELFF. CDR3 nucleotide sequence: TGTGCCAGCAGTGACCACGGGAGCGGCGGGGAGCTGTTTTTT.

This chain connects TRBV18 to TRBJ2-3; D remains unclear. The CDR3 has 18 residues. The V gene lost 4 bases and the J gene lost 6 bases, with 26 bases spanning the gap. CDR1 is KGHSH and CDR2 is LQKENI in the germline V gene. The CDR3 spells CASSRLPRGGGVGDTQYF. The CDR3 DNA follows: TGTGCCAGCTCACGCCTCCCCCGTGGCGGCGGAGTAGGCGATACGCAGTATTTT.

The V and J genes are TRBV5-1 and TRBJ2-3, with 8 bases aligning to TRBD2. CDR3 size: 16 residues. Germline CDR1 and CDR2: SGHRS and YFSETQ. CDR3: CASGWASGLDTDTQYF. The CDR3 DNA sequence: TGCGCTTCCGGATGGGCTAGCGGGCTAGACACAGATACGCAGTATTTT.

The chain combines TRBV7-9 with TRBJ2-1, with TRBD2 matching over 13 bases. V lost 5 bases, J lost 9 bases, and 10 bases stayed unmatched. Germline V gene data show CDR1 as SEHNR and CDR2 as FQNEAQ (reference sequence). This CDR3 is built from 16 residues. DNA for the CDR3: TGTGCCAGCAGCCCAACCGGGACTAGCGGGAACATTGAGCAGTTCTTC. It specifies CASSPTGTSGNIEQFF. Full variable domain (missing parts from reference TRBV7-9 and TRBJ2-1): DTGVSQNPRHKITKRGQNVTFRCDPISEHNRLYWYRQTLGQGPEFLTYFQNEAQLEKSRLLSDRFSAERPKGSFSTLEIQRTEQGDSAMYLCASSPTGTSGNIEQFFGPGTRLTVL.

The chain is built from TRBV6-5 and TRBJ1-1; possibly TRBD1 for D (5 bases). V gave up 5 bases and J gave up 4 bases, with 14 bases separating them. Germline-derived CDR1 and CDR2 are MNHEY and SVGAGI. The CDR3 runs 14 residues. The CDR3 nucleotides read TGTGCCAGCAGTGAGTCCAGGGATGTCACTGAAGCTTTCTTT. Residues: CASSESRDVTEAFF.

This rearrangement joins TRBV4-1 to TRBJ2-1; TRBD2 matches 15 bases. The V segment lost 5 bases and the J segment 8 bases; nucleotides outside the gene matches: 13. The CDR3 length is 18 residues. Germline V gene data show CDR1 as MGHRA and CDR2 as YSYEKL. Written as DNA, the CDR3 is TGCGCCAGCAGCGCCCCCGGGACTAGCGGGAGGTACAGACATGAGCAGTTCTTC. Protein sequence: CASSAPGTSGRYRHEQFF.

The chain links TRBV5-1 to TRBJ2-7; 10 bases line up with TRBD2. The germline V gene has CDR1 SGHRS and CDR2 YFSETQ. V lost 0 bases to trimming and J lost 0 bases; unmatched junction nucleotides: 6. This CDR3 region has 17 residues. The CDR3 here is CASSLAPGTSASYEQYF. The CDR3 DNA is TGCGCCAGCAGCTTGGCGCCCGGGACTAGCGCCTCCTACGAGCAGTACTTC.

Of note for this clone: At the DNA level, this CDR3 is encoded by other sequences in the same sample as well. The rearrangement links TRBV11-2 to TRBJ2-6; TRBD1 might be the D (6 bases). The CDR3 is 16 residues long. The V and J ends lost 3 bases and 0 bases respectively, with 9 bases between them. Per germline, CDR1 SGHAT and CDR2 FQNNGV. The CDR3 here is CASSLDRPSGANVLTF. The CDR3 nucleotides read TGTGCCAGCAGCTTGGACAGACCCTCTGGGGCCAACGTCCTGACTTTC.